This T cell receptor (beta chain) was documented in a study of shared clonotypes between healthy human individuals (TCRdb year 2020). With regard to the full study: A few men and a couple of women, aged 18 to 49 years, made up the cohort. For each donor, CD4 naive and CD4 memory were each run on three plates, CD8 naive on two plates, and CD8 memory on one plate. The study deeply sequenced blood TCR repertoires of several healthy adults to estimate repertoire size and the extent of clonotype sharing between individuals. To increase sequencing depth and limit assay-specific biases, TCR repertoire library preparation and sequencing were carried out by different laboratories using diverse techniques. Leukapheresis yielded between about 0.9 and 10 billion PBMCs per donor. Study-wide conclusions, independent of this receptor: Only blood was sampled, and tissue TCR repertoires likely differ from those in blood. Because the study included a small number of donors, the genetic and exposure-history diversity represented was limited. Incomplete sequencing was indicated by rarefaction of sorted-subset datasets, despite the large sequencing depth. Compared with non-shared clonotypes, the clonotypes found in all four sorted-subset donors had higher generation probabilities. Based on pairwise subsampling, the degree of clonotype sharing among donors was expected to be affected by sequencing depth. Sharing across a handful of donors was observed for around 5% of naive CD4, about 3.2% of naive CD8, roughly 2.4% of memory CD4, and roughly 0.4% of memory CD8 clonotypes. Estimated clonotype richness was generally larger for naive than for memory subsets.

In its sample, this clone was seen a few times. No antigen is known for it. There are no base qualities to consult, and no much larger clone falls within one base. Using the deep immunoSEQ assay, multiplex PCR amplified TCR CDR3 regions from genomic DNA. Genomic DNA extracted from each cell subset was distributed evenly over all wells of several immunoSEQ 96-well plates, and each plate served as one replicate. Each replicate PCR for sorted subsets received approximately 220 ng genomic DNA, equal to roughly 33,000 T cell genomes. Purified libraries were measured with a Qubit 3.0 fluorometer, size-checked on a Bioanalyzer 2100, and measured again with the KAPA Library Quantification kit. Each immunoSEQ 96-well plate was sequenced on its own single-read 150-cycle Illumina NextSeq 550 flow cell. The study's processing was this. Because only junctional sequences without quality scores were contained in the immunoSEQ output, filtering matching that applied to full-length reads could not be performed. To assign V/J genes and CDR3, sequences were annotated using PyIR, a Python wrapper for IgBLAST v1.9, with IMGT germline references. Reads were removed for weak V/J assignments (E-value above 1e-6), missing CDR3, stop codons, out-of-frame junctions, or ambiguous translated residues. A V3J clonotype was defined by an identical inferred V gene, J gene, and CDR3 amino acid sequence. To compute the percentage overlap between repertoires, the number of shared unique clonotypes was divided by the size of the smaller repertoire. RTK rarefaction, the Chao1 estimator, and Recon v2.1 estimates of unobserved clonotypes were used to assess repertoire richness. For all TCRbeta clonotypes obtained by the gDNA method from several donors, generation probabilities were computed with OLGA. The immuneACCESS repertoire file appears here via TCRdb, limited to in-frame rearrangements. These files lack a portion of the clones; in checked studies, under half of the deficit traces to unresolved V genes, and the cause of the others is not known. That table gives V, J and clone size, and the DNA gave D and trimming. This sample holds 2.3 million or so clones; approximately 95% were observed only once. The ten biggest clones cover 0.35% to 0.5% of the sample.

Per the germline V gene, MRHNA is the CDR1 and SNTAGT is the CDR2. From V the trimming removes 6 bases and from J it removes 3 bases, while the gene matches leave 7 bases of the junction unaccounted for. The CDR3 numbers 14 residues from cysteine through phenylalanine. Only CDR3 DNA remains: 42 bases, in frame from the first base. The donors were healthy, HIV-negative adults who had no recently reported acute infections or vaccinations. All donors were Caucasian adults living in Nashville, Tennessee, USA. CD4+ T cells were enriched through magnetic negative selection, after which naive cells were positively selected on CD45RA and the remaining negative fraction served as the memory subset. After blood collection by leukapheresis, PBMCs were isolated using Ficoll-Histopaque density gradient centrifugation and then cryopreserved in the vapor phase of liquid nitrogen. Purity and quantity of every magnetically sorted T cell population were checked by analytical flow cytometry. Each sorted fraction had its genomic DNA isolated and then quantified by UV absorbance on a Nanodrop 2000c.

The receptor's source is a man aged 18 to 29 in good health. Some clones in this sample may be carry-over from other donors' samples. Sequencing was carried out using naive CD4+ T cells from PBMCs. In light of the paper, this sample's cell subset or site label describes: CD45RA+ positively selected. This chain is built from TRBV6-4 and TRBJ1-1; TRBD1 agrees with 7 junctional bases. The DNA sequence follows: TGTGCCAGCAGCCCGACAGGGTCGCACACTGAAGCTTTCTTT. This sequence encodes CASSPTGSHTEAFF.